This T cell receptor (beta chain) was sequenced during a study of shared clonotypes between healthy human individuals. Study overall: Each donor's CD8 memory used one plate, CD8 naive two, each CD4 subset three. Study results and limitations: Across a handful of donors, naive CD4 shared 5% to 6%, naive CD8 3% to 3.5%, memory CD4 roughly 2.4%, memory CD8 around 0.42%.

Here immunoSEQ multiplex PCR was the method, and the copy in TCRdb shows in-frame clones only, minus some. The sample records approximately 700,000 clones, about 80% being singletons. Trimming cost V 0 bases and J 8 bases; bases outside gene matches: 9. The CDR3 has 16 residues. In germline, CDR1 is GTSNPN, CDR2 SVGIG (reference sequence). Note on this clone: The antigen is unknown.

This sequence joins TRBV30 and TRBJ1-4, with TRBD1 identical over 10 bases. This TCR came from a woman under 40 in good health. Sequencing was done on a sample of memory CD4+ T cells sorted from blood. The subset was: CD45RA-negative fraction. Here the CDR3 reads CAWSVGLRDRGEKLFF. CDR3 bases: TGTGCCTGGAGTGTAGGTTTGCGGGACAGGGGAGAAAAACTGTTTTTT. Drawing the rest from reference TRBV30 and TRBJ1-4, the complete variable domain is SQTIHQWPATLVQPVGSPLSLECTVEGTSNPNLYWYRQAAGRGLQLLFYSVGIGQISSEVPQNLSASRPQDRQFILSSKKLLLSDSGFYLCAWSVGLRDRGEKLFFGSGTQLSVL.